This is a list of T cell receptor beta chains from one sample in a study of multiple sclerosis patients with progressive multifocal leukoencephalopathy. TCRdb's table, derived via immunoSEQ multiplex PCR, lists solely in-frame clones and lacks some. Here the sample spans fewer than 35,000 clones, nearly 95% being singletons. Sequencing was done on a sample of PBMCs. Receptor source: a man younger than 40 with multiple sclerosis. Both conserved end residues are part of each CDR3. Each record gives: clone size, V gene, D gene, J gene, CDR3 DNA, CDR3 protein. The D gene is left open where the match is weak. Rows may omit the clone size; those that give it use once, few, many or a size class.

NA	TRBV4-1	NA	TRBJ2-7	TGCGCCAGCAGCCAAGTGACCCGTCTCGAGCAGTACTTC	CASSQVTRLEQYF
NA	TRBV5-5	NA	TRBJ2-3	TGTGCCAGCAGCCAACAGGGCGGAATCAAATATTTT	CASSQQGGIKYF
NA	TRBV2	NA	TRBJ1-2	TGTGCCAGCATGAACGACGGACTCTCTGGCTACACCTTC	CASMNDGLSGYTF
NA	TRBV4-3	NA	TRBJ2-5	TGCGCCAGCAGCCACGGTCGCCGTGAAGAGACCCAGTACTTC	CASSHGRREETQYF
NA	TRBV29-1	NA	TRBJ1-2	TGCAGCGTTAAGATATTCGGGATTGGCTACACCTTC	CSVKIFGIGYTF
NA	TRBV14	NA	TRBJ1-2	TGTGCCAGCAGCCAAGTTGTGGGTAAACCACGAGGCTACACCTTC	CASSQVVGKPRGYTF
NA	TRBV10-3	NA	TRBJ1-2	TGTGCCATCACCCCTTCGGGGAATGATGGCTACACCTTC	CAITPSGNDGYTF
NA	TRBV18	NA	TRBJ1-3	TGTGCCAGCTCACCAAACGACCTGAACTCTGGAAACACCATATATTTT	CASSPNDLNSGNTIYF
NA	TRBV21-1	NA	TRBJ2-3	TGTGCCAGCAGCAAAGGGGAGAAGGGACTAGCGGGTTACCCAGTCACAGATACGCAGTATTTT	CASSKGEKGLAGYPVTDTQYF
NA	TRBV29-1	TRBD2	TRBJ2-7	TGCAGCGTTGAGTTTAGCGGGAGATACGAGCAGTACTTC	CSVEFSGRYEQYF
NA	TRBV5-1	NA	TRBJ1-4	TGCGCCAGCACCGAAGGGAGGACGGGAGAAAAACTGTTTTTT	CASTEGRTGEKLFF
once	TRBV2	NA	TRBJ2-3	TGTGCCAGTTTATTCCAGGGGACAGATACGCAGTATTTT	CASLFQGTDTQYF